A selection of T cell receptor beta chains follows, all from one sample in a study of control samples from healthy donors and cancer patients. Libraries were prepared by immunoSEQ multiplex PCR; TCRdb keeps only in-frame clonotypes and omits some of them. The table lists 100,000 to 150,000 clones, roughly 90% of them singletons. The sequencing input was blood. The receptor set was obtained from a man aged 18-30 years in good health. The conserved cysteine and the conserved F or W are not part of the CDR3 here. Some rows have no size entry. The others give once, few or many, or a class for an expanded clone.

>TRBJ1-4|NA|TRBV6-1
ASSDTGGHEKLF
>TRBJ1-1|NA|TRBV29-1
SVAWTVNTEAF
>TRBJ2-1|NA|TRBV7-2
ASSFTSGSYNEQF
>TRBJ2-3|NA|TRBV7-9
ASSLRSLSPTDTQY
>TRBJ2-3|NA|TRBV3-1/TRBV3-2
ASSQELAGGTDTQY
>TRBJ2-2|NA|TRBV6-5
ASRREDITGELF
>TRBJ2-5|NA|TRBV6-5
ASVRLAGPQETQY
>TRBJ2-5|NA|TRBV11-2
ASSLGRSQETQY
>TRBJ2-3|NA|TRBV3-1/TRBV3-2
ASRASGGATDTQY
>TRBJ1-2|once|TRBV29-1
SGGGNYGYT
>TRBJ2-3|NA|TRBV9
ASSVAALDTQY
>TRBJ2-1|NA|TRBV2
ASNLGLGNEQF
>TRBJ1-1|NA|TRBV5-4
ASSLEGADTEAF
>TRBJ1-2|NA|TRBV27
ASSLEGHRSYGYT
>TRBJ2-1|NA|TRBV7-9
ASSLMRQDSYNEQF
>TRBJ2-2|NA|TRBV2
ASSDYPWELF
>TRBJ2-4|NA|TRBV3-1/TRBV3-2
ASSPGGFGENIQY
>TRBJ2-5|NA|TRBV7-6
ASSLVPFLAGGLFPRKY
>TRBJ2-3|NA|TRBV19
ASTGLAGGDTQY
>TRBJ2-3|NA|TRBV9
ASRGGDADTQY
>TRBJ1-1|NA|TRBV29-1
SVAPQGQGHLEAF
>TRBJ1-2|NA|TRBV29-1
SVLTGLYGYT
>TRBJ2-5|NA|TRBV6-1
ASSGRPIQRAETQY
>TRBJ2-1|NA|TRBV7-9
ASSSGYYNEQF
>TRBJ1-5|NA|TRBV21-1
ASLGQGGQPQH
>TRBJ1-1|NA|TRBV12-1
ASSTTRDRGIQGTEAF
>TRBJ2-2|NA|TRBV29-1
SVEGGGGYTGELF
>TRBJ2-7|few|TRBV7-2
ASSSTGGPSEQY
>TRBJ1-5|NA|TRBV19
ASSTRVKGGSQPQH
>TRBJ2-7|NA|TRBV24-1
ATSECSGPDYEQY
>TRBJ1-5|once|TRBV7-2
ASSFRQGPYSNQPQH
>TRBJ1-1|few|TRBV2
ASSEEATEAF
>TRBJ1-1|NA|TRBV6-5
ASSYGLVAVTEAF
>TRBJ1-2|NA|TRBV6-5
ASSYRGGQANYGYT
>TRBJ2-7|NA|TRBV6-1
ASSESEPYEQY
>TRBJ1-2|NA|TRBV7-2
ASSLSLMGGYT
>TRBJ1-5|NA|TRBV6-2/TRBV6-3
ASSSWQGPDQPQH
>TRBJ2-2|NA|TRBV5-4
ASSAAPQGVAGELF
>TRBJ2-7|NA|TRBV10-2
ASSTGTSGGEQY
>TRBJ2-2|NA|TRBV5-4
ASSYAGGWDGELF
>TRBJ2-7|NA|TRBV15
ATSRDRGYEQY
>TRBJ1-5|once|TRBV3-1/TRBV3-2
ASSQDWSNQPQH
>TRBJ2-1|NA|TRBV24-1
ATSDSCAFRRGSDNEQF
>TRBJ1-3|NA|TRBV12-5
ASGPNLGGLSGNTIY
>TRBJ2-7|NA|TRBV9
ASSGTGSSYEQY